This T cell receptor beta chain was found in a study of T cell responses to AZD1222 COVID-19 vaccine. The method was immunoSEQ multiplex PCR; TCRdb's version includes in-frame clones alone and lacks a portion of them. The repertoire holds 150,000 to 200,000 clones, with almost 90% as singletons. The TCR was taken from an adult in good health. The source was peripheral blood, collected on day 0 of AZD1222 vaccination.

CDR3 coding DNA: TGTGCCAGCAGGTATCAGAACTATGGCTACACCTTC. Its protein product is CASRYQNYGYTF. The chain couples TRBV6-6 to TRBJ1-2; D call uncertain. Trimming took 6 bases from V and 2 from J, leaving 7 bases between them. The CDR3 has 12 amino acids. Germline V gene lookup returns CDR1 MNHNY and CDR2 SVGAGI (reference sequence).